This record covers a single T cell receptor beta chain. The antigen is unknown. An Oncomine TCR Beta short-read assay was used to sequence the DNA from cultured CD4+ T cells. MiXCR was run by TCRdb on the PCR reads, yielding one entry per CDR3 protein. The sample has about 11,000 distinct CDR3 sequences, approximately 49% seen once. Trimming took off 3 bases at V and 2 bases at J, with 10 bases between the two ends. Germline CDR1 and CDR2: MRHNA and SNTAGT. This CDR3 spans 14 amino acids. This entry belongs to a study of vaccination and CD4 T cells after COVID-19. Treatment noted: approximately 9-day PBMC culture with coronavirus spike peptide pools or control peptides (ViraFEST assay).

The TCR was taken from a human donor who had recovered from COVID-19. The chain uses TRBV6-4 and TRBJ1-2; D unresolved. The sample was CD4+ T cells from blood, cultured in vitro. The CDR3 nucleotides are TGTGCCAGCAGTGAATCCGGGAACAACTATGGCTACACCTTC. This gives the protein CASSESGNNYGYTF.